Detailed here is one TCR beta chain. These data are taken from a study of blood T cell repertoires in COVID-19. Study summary: Donors in the United States, Italy and Spain gave samples during acute or convalescent COVID-19.

Germline assignment: CDR1 MDHEN and CDR2 SYDVKM. This CDR3 is 14 amino acids long. Trimming removed 6 bases from V and 7 bases from J, with 16 bases in between. Original analysis: Nucleated cell counts were estimated from reference gene primer amplification. Here immunoSEQ multiplex PCR was the method, and the copy in TCRdb shows in-frame clones only, minus some. Clone size and V and J calls were adopted from that table, with D and trimming inferred from the DNA. Of about 67,000 clones listed, about 82% are singletons. This chain links TRBV28 with TRBJ1-5; maybe TRBD1 (6 bases). Sample: peripheral blood. The TCR comes from a human donor in a cohort sampled during active COVID-19. The CDR3 bases are TGTGCCAGCAGCCCTCCCGACAGGTACCAGCCCCAGCATTTT. Protein: CASSPPDRYQPQHF.